The 18 T cell receptor beta chains reported below all come from one sample, sequenced in a study of T cells in Graves' hyperthyroidism and ophthalmopathy. Researchers took RNA transcripts and amplified the TCR beta CDR3 regions from them. A set of HTBI primers served as the primers for a first-round RT-PCR of the TCR CDR3. In TCRdb, the multiplex PCR reads were re-called with MiXCR into one record per CDR3 protein. This sample has 300,000 or so distinct CDR3 sequences; around a sixth occur once, and the top ten carry approximately 49%. Sequencing used blood. Receptors originate from a woman aged 45-59 years with Graves' hyperthyroidism.

This rearrangement joins TRBV4-1 to TRBJ2-3; no clear D gene. Trimming removed 0 bases at V and 0 bases at J, with 10 bases between. Per germline, CDR1 MGHRA and CDR2 YSYEKL. The CDR3 covers 16 residues. This chain's CDR3 is CASSQEGGRSTDTQYF. The CDR3 DNA reads as TGCGCCAGCAGCCAAGAGGGCGGCAGGAGCACAGATACGCAGTATTTT.

The CDR3 region is CASSITGTGPNEQFF. The CDR3, as DNA: TGTGCCAGTAGTATTACCGGGACAGGGCCCAATGAGCAGTTCTTC. This chain joins TRBV19 and TRBJ2-1, with 9 bases identical to TRBD1. The CDR3 runs to 15 residues. With 3 bases clipped from V and 6 bases from J, the junction kept 6 bases outside the gene matches. Germline V lookup: CDR1 LNHDA, CDR2 SQIVND (reference sequence).

The rearrangement uses TRBV27 and TRBJ1-1; possibly TRBD1 for D (6 bases). In germline, CDR1 is MNHEY, CDR2 SMNVEV (reference sequence). Trimming pared 8 bases from V and 5 bases from J, leaving 21 bases between. The CDR3 spans 15 residues. CDR3 protein: CASLDTRRGRTEAFF. The CDR3 DNA follows: TGTGCCAGCCTAGACACCCGGCGGGGGCGGACTGAAGCTTTCTTT.

This clonotype was detected a few times. The V call is TRBV29-1, the J call TRBJ1-2; unclear D gene. The V end was cut by 1 base, the J end by 3 bases, with 9 bases between. Per the germline V gene, CDR1 is SQVTM and CDR2 is ANQGSEA. The CDR3 is 13 residues long. The CDR3 DNA reads as TGCAGCGTTGAAGCCGGGAGGCACTATGGCTACACCTTC. This sequence encodes CSVEAGRHYGYTF.

This clonotype has only a few counts. This chain joins TRBV19 and TRBJ2-1, with D unresolved. Germline CDR1 reads LNHDA; CDR2 reads SQIVND (reference sequence). Trimming took 8 bases from V and 4 from J, leaving 12 bases between them. The CDR3 length is 13 residues. Here the CDR3 DNA reads TGTGCCAGTGGGCAGGCCGGTTACAATGAGCAGTTCTTC. Translated: CASGQAGYNEQFF.

Ten or more counts support this clonotype. The chain uses TRBV27 and TRBJ2-5; TRBD1 might be the D (7 bases). Trimming shortened V by 3 bases and J by 5 bases, and 10 bases separated the two germline ends. The V gene's germline CDR1 is MNHEY and CDR2 SMNVEV (reference sequence). The CDR3 runs 13 residues. The CDR3 here is CASSFPGGETQYF. The DNA of the CDR3 is TGTGCCAGCAGTTTCCCAGGGGGGGAGACCCAGTACTTC.

The V and J genes are TRBV20-1 and TRBJ2-2; no reliable D call. Looked up from germline, CDR1 is DFQATT and CDR2 is SNEGSKA (reference sequence). CDR3 size: 13 residues. Trimming cost V 1 base and J 6 bases, with 9 bases left between them. This CDR3 is CSARVEGSGELFF. CDR3 DNA: TGCAGTGCTAGAGTGGAAGGTTCCGGGGAGCTGTTTTTT.

V gene TRBV29-1 combines with J gene TRBJ2-3; TRBD1 matches 8 bases. CDR1 and CDR2 (germline): SQVTM, ANQGSEA. CDR3 length: 13 residues. After removal of 6 bases from V and 5 bases from J, the junction contained 7 bases not matched to a gene. CDR3: CSVRRGRGDTQYF. The DNA of the CDR3 is TGCAGCGTCCGCAGGGGGCGGGGAGATACGCAGTATTTT.

The chain uses TRBV28 and TRBJ2-5, with 11 bases fitting TRBD2. The CDR3 has 16 residues. CDR1 MDHEN and CDR2 SYDVKM come from the germline V gene. Unmatched junction bases numbered 9, after V lost 6 bases and J lost 3 bases. Written as DNA, the CDR3 is TGTGCCAGCAGCCCCACCTTGACTAGCGGGAAAGAGACCCAGTACTTC. Translated, it gives CASSPTLTSGKETQYF.

Remarks on this clonotype: One base away lies a much larger clone, so this may be a sequencing read error. The chain joins TRBV6-1 to TRBJ1-1; tentative D call: TRBD1 (6 bases). V lost 7 bases, J lost 0 bases, and 15 bases lay in between. CDR1 is MNHNS, CDR2 SASEGT, per germline. The CDR3 loop spans 15 amino acids. CDR3 in DNA: TGTGCCAGCATCAAGGGGGAGGGCATGAACACTGAAGCTTTCTTT. Translating gives CASIKGEGMNTEAFF.

The sample holds a few counts of this clonotype. It is likely a read error, because the conserved phenylalanine at the end of the CDR3 is missing. The CDR3 bases are TGTGCCTGGAGAATACAGGGAGACTATGGCTACACCATC. Its protein is CAWRIQGDYGYTI. V is TRBV30 and J is TRBJ1-2; D might be TRBD1 (6 bases). V was pared by 3 bases and J by 3 bases, with 11 bases between. The CDR3 sequence is 13 residues long. Germline values: CDR1 GTSNPN, CDR2 SVGIG (reference sequence).

This clonotype was counted between two and nine times. The chain recombines TRBV4-2 with TRBJ2-2; D might be TRBD2 (6 bases). CDR1 LGHNA and CDR2 YNFKEQ come from the germline V gene. Deletions cut 0 bases from V and 4 bases from J, with 9 bases between. The CDR3 loop spans 15 amino acids. CDR3 loop: CASSQEPGGTGELFF. In DNA, the CDR3 is TGTGCCAGCAGCCAAGAACCCGGGGGCACCGGGGAGCTGTTTTTT.

This clonotype has more than one count but fewer than ten. This chain uses TRBV30 with TRBJ1-2; D gene uncertain. The germline gives CDR1 GTSNPN, CDR2 SVGIG (reference sequence). This CDR3 region has 14 residues. With 4 bases removed from V and 0 bases from J, the gap between germline ends came to 12 bases. The CDR3 nucleotides are TGTGCCTGGACCCGAGCCGCCCCTAACTATGGCTACACCTTC. It encodes CAWTRAAPNYGYTF.

The chain combines TRBV27 with TRBJ2-1; D is perhaps TRBD1 or TRBD2 (6 bases each). The CDR3 has 15 residues. Per the germline V gene, CDR1 is MNHEY and CDR2 is SMNVEV (reference sequence). V was trimmed by 6 bases and J by 2 bases, leaving 14 bases between them. The CDR3 nucleotides read TGTGCCAGCAGCCCCACGGGGGCGCCCTACAATGAGCAGTTCTTC. Its protein is CASSPTGAPYNEQFF.

The genes are TRBV28 and TRBJ1-1, with 7 bases aligning to TRBD1. J gave up 4 bases and V 4 bases, and 24 bases lay outside the gene matches. Looked up from germline, CDR1 is MDHEN and CDR2 is SYDVKM. The CDR3 loop spans 20 amino acids. This CDR3 reads CASSSIYLLWEGASGTEAFF. The CDR3 DNA is TGTGCCAGCAGTTCGATATACCTTCTTTGGGAGGGGGCGAGTGGCACTGAAGCTTTCTTT.

The chain uses TRBV6-1 and TRBJ2-7, with D unclear. Germline loops: CDR1 MNHNS, CDR2 SASEGT. This CDR3 spans 14 amino acids. V lost 5 bases, J lost 7 bases, and 18 bases lay in between. The CDR3 nucleotides are TGTGCCAGCAGTCCGTTCGTCGCCTCAGAGGAGCAGTACTTC. Amino acid sequence: CASSPFVASEEQYF.

This clonotype was counted between two and nine times. This sequence joins TRBV9 and TRBJ2-1, with D unclear. V lost 0 bases and J 6 bases, leaving 13 bases between the germline ends. This CDR3 is 15 amino acids long. Germline V gives CDR1 SGDLS, CDR2 YYNGEE. The CDR3 nucleotides are TGTGCCAGCAGCGTAGAGGGCAGCTCCGTCAATGAGCAGTTCTTC. Protein sequence: CASSVEGSSVNEQFF.

The gene calls are TRBV12-3 or TRBV12-4 and TRBJ1-4; no clear D. The CDR3 extends over 13 amino acids. V lost 6 bases, J lost 6 bases, and 11 bases lay in between. The DNA of the CDR3 is TGTGCCAGCAGCCATACTAACGATGAAAAACTGTTTTTT. It codes for CASSHTNDEKLFF.